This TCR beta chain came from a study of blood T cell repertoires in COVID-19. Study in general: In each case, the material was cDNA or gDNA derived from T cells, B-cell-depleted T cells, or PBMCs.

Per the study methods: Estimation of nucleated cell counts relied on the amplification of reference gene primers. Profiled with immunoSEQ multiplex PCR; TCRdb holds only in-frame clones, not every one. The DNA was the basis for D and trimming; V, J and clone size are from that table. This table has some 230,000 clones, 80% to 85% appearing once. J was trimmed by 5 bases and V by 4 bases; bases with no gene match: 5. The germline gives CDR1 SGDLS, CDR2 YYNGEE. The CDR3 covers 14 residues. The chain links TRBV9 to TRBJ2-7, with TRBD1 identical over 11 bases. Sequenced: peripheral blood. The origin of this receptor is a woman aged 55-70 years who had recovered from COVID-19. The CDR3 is CASSFGTGGDEQYF. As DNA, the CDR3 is TGTGCCAGCAGCTTCGGGACAGGGGGTGACGAGCAGTACTTC.